This TCR beta chain stems from a study of cytomegalovirus exposure and HLA in healthy donors. Study summary: The same platform was used for the 130 or so validation repertoires as for the approximately 730 first-cohort repertoires, as reported in a later analysis.

Comments on this clone: No antigen is known for it.

Germline trimming cut 6 bases from V and 4 bases from J; bases unmatched to any gene: 9. Germline V gene sequence: CDR1 SQVTM, CDR2 ANQGSEA. The CDR3 has 13 residues. Points from the study as a whole: CMV antigen specificity was confirmed in vitro for a few CMV-associated chains. According to reports, the classifier identified cytomegalovirus status with high specificity and sensitivity. Cytomegalovirus-associated status was assigned to about 160 TCR beta chains.

TCRdb keeps only in-frame clones here, not all; method: immunoSEQ multiplex PCR. The table shows 200,000 or so clones, with under 95% occurring only once. The sequence was collected from a woman in her late teens or twenties in good health and CMV-seronegative. The source material was PBMCs. The genes are TRBV29-1 and TRBJ2-7; 7 bases are shared with TRBD1. The CDR3 reads CSVRGTVWYEQYF. CDR3 bases: TGCAGCGTGAGGGGGACAGTCTGGTACGAGCAGTACTTC.